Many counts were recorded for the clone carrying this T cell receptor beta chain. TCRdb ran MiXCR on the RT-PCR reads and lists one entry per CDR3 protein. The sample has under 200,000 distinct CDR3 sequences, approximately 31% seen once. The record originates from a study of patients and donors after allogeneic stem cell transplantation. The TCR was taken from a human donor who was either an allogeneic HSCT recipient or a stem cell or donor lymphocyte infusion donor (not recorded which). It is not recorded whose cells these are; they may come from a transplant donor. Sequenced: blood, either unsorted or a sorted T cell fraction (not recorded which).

DNA for the CDR3: TGTGCCAGCAGCCAAGAGCCAGATAGCAATCAGCCCCAGCATTTT. As protein: CASSQEPDSNQPQHF. This chain connects TRBV4-2 to TRBJ1-5; no reliable D call. CDR3 length equals 15 residues. Germline CDR1 reads LGHNA; CDR2 reads YNFKEQ. Trimming shortened V by 0 bases and J by 0 bases, and 6 bases separated the two germline ends.